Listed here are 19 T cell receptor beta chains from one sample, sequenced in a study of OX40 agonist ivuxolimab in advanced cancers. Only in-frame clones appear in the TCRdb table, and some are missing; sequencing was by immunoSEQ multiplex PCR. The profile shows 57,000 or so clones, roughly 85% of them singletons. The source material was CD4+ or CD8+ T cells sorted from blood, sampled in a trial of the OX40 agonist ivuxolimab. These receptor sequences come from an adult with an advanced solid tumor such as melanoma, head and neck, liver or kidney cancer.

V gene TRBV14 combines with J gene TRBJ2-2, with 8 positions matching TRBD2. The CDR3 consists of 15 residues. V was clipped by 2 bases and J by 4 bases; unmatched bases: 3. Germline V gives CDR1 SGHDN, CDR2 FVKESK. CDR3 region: CASSQSRGGTGELFF. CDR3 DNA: TGTGCCAGCAGCCAATCTCGGGGGGGCACCGGGGAGCTGTTTTTT.

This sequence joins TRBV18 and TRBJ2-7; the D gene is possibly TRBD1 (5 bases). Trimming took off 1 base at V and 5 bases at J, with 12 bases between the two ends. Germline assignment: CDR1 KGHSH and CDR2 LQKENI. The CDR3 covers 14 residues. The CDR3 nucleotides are TGTGCCAGCTCACCACTCCAGGGTGGGCACGAGCAGTACTTC. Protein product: CASSPLQGGHEQYF.

The CDR3 nucleotides read TGTGCCTTTCACACAGGGTCATCCGAGCAGTACTTC. The encoded protein is CAFHTGSSEQYF. The chain couples TRBV2 to TRBJ2-7; D might be TRBD1 (6 bases). CDR3 length: 12 amino acids. Germline values: CDR1 SNHLY, CDR2 FYNNEI. V lost 11 bases to trimming and J lost 6 bases, with 17 bases between them.

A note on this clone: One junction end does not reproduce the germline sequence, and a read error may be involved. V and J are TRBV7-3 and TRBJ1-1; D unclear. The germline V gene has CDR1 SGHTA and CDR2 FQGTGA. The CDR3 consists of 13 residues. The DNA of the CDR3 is TGTGCCAGCAGATTAAACCCCGGGGCTGAAGCTTTCTTT. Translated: CASRLNPGAEAFF.

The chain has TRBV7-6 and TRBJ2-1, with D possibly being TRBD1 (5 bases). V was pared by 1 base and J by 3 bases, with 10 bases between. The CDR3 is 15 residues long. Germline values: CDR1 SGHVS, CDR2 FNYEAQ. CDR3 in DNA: TGTGCCAGCAGCTTAGAAGGGGCAGGCTACAATGAGCAGTTCTTC. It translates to CASSLEGAGYNEQFF.

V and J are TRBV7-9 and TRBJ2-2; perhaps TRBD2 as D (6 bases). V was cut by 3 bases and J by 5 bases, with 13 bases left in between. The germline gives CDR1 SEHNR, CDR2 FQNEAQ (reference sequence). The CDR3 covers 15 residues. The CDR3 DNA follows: TGTGCCAGCAGCTTGCGGACTAAGGATACCGGGGAGCTGTTTTTT. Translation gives CASSLRTKDTGELFF.

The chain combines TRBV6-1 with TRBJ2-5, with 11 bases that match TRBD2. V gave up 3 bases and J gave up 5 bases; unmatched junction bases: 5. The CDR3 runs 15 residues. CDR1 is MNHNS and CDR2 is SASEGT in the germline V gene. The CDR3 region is CASSDSGRAGETQYF. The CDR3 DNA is TGTGCCAGCAGTGATAGCGGGAGGGCCGGTGAGACCCAGTACTTC.

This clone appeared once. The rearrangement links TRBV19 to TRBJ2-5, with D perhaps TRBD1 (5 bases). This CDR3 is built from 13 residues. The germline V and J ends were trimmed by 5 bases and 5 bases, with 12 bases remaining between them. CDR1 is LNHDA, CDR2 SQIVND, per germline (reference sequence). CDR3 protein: CASSFQGAETQYF. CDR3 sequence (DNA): TGTGCCAGTAGTTTTCAGGGCGCGGAGACCCAGTACTTC.

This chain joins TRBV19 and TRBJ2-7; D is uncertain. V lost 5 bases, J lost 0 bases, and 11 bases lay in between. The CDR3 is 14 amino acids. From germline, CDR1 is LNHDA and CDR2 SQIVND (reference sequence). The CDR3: CASSAVGSSYEQYF. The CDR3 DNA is TGTGCCAGTAGTGCCGTGGGCAGCTCCTACGAGCAGTACTTC. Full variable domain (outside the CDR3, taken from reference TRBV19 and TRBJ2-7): DGGITQSPKYLFRKEGQNVTLSCEQNLNHDAMYWYRQDPGQGLRLIYYSQIVNDFQKGDIAEGYSVSREKKESFPLTVTSAQKNPTAFYLCASSAVGSSYEQYFGPGTRLTVT.

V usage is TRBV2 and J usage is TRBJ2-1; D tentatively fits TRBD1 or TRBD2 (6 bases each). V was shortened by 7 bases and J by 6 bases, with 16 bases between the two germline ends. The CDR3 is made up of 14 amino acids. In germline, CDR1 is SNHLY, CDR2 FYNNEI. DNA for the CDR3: TGTGCCAGCAATGCGGGGACACCGGGCAATGAGCAGTTCTTC. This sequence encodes CASNAGTPGNEQFF.

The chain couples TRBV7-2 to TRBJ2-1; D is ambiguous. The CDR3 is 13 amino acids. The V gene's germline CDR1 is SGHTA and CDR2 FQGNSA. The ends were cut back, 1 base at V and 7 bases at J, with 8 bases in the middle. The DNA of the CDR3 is TGTGCCAGCAGCTTAGAGATAGTGAATGAGCAGTTCTTC. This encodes CASSLEIVNEQFF.

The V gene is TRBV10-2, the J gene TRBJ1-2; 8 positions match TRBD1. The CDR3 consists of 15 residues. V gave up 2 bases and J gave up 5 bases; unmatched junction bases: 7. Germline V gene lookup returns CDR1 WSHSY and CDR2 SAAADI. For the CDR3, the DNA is TGCGCCAGCAGTGAGCAAGACAGGGGTTATTATGGCTACACCTTC. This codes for CASSEQDRGYYGYTF.

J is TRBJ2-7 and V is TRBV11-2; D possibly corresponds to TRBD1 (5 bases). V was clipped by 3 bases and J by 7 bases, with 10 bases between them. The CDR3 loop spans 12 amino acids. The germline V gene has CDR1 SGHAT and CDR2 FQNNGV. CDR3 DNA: TGTGCCAGCAGCTTGCAGGGCTTAGAGCAGTACTTC. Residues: CASSLQGLEQYF. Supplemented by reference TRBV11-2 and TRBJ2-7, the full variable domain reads EAGVAQSPRYKIIEKRQSVAFWCNPISGHATLYWYQQILGQGPKLLIQFQNNGVVDDSQLPKDRFSAERLKGVDSTLKIQPAKLEDSAVYLCASSLQGLEQYFGPGTRLTVT.

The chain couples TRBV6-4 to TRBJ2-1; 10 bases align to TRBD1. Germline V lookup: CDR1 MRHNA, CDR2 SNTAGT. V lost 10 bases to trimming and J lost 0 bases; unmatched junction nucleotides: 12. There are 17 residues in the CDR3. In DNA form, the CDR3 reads TGTGCCATTAAACCGGGACAGGGGCCGAGCTCCTACAATGAGCAGTTCTTC. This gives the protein CAIKPGQGPSSYNEQFF.

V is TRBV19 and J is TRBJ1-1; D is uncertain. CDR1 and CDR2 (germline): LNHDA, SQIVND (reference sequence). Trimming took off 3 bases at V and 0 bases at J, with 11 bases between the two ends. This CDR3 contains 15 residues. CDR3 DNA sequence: TGTGCCAGTAGTATTAATCAGGCTATGAACACTGAAGCTTTCTTT. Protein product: CASSINQAMNTEAFF.

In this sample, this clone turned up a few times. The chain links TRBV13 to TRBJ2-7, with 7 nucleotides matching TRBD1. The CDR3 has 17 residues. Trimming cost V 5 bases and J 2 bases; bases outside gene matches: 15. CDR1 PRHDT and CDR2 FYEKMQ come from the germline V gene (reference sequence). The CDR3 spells CASSPKTKGGPTYEQYF. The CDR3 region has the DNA TGTGCCAGCAGCCCTAAAACAAAAGGGGGCCCCACCTACGAGCAGTACTTC.

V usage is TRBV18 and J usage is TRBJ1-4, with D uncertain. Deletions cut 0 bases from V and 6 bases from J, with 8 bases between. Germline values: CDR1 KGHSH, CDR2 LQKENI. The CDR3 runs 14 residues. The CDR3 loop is CASSPPDQDEKLFF. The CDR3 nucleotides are TGTGCCAGCTCACCACCGGACCAGGATGAAAAACTGTTTTTT.

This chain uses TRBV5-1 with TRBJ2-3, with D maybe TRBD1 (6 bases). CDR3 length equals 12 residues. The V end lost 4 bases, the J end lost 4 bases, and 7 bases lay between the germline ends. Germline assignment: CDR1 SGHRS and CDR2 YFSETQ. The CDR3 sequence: CASSKGADTQYF. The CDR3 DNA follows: TGCGCCAGCAGCAAGGGGGCAGATACGCAGTATTTT.

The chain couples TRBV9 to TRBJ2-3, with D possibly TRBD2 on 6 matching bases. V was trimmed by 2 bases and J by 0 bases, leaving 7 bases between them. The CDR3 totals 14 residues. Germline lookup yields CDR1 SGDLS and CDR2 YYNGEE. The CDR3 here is CASSVGLSTDTQYF. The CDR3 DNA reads TGTGCCAGCAGCGTGGGACTTAGCACAGATACGCAGTATTTT.